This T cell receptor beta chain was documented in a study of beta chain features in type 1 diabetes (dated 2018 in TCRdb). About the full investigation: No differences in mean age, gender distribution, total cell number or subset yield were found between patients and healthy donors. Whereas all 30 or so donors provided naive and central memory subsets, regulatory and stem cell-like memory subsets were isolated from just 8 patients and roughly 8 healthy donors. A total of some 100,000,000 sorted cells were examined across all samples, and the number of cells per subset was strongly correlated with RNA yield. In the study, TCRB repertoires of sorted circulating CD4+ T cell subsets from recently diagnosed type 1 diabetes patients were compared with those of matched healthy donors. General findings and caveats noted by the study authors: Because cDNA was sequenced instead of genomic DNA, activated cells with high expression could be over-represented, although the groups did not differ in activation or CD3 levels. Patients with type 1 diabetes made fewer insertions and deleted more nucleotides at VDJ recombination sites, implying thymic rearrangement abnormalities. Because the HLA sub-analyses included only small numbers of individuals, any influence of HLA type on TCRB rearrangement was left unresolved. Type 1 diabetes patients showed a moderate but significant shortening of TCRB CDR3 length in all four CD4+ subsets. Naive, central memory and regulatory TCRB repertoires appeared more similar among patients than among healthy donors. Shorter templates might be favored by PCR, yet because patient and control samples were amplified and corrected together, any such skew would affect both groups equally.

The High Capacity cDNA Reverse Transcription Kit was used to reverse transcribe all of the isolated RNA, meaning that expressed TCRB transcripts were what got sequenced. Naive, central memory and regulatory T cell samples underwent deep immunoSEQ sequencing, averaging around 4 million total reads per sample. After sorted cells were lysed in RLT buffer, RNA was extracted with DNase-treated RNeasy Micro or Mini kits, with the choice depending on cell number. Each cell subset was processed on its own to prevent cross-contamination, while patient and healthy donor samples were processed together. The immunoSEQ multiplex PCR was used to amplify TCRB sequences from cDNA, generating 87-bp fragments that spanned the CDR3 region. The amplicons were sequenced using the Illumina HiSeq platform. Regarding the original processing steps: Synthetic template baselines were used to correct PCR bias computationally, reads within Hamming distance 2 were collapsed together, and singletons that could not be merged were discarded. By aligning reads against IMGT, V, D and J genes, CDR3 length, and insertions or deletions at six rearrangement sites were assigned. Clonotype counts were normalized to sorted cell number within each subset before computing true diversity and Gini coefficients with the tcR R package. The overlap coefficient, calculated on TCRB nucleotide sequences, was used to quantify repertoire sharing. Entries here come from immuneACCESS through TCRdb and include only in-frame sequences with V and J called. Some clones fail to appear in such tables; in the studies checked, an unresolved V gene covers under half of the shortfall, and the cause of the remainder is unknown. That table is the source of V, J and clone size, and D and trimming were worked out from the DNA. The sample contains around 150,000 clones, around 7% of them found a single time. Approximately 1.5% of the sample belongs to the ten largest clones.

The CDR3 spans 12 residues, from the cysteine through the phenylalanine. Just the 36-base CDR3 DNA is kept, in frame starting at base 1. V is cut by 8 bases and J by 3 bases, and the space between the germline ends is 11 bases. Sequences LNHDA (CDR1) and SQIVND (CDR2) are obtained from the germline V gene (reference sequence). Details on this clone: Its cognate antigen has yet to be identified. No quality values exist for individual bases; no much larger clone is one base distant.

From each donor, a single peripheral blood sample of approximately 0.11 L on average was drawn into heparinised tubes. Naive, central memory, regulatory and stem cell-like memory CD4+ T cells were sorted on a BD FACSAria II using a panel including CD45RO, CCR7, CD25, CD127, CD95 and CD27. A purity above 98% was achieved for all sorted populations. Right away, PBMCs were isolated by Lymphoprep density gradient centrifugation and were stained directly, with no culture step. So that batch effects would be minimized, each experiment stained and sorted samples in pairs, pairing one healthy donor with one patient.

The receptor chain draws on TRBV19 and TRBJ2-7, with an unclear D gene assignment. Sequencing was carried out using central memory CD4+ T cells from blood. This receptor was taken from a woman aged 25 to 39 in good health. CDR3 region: CASSGNSYEQYF. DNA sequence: TGTGCCAGTTCAGGTAACAGCTACGAGCAGTACTTC.